This T cell receptor beta chain was sequenced for a study of somatic mutations in cytotoxic T cells in rheumatoid arthritis. Whole-study results and caveats: In about an eighth of the roughly 65 patients, the largest CD8+ clone exceeded 20% of CD8+ cells.

Worth noting for this clone: What it binds is unknown.

Method: immunoSEQ multiplex PCR; TCRdb's copy keeps in-frame clones and lacks some. This table holds 18,000 or so clones, more than 60% found once. Per the germline V gene, CDR1 is MNHEY and CDR2 is SVGAGI. The CDR3 is made up of 15 amino acids. Unmatched junction bases numbered 2, after V lost 4 bases and J lost 2 bases. The chain has TRBV6-5 and TRBJ2-3; 11 bases match TRBD2. The specimen sequenced was CD8+ T cells sorted from blood. This receptor was obtained from a woman aged 60-75 years in good health. The CDR3 DNA reads TGTGCCAGCAGTTCGACTAGCGGGGACACAGATACGCAGTATTTT. This sequence encodes CASSSTSGDTDTQYF.